This TCR beta chain appears in the sequencing data of a study of cytomegalovirus exposure and HLA in healthy donors. A word on this clone: Its cognate antigen is unknown.

Sequencing used immunoSEQ multiplex PCR; TCRdb keeps in-frame clones, though not all of them. The sample lists 300,000 or so clones; roughly 90% were seen once. Study-wide points: Among TCR beta chains, those listed as cytomegalovirus-associated numbered under 200.

This receptor was identified in a man aged 30 to 45 in good health and CMV-seronegative. The sample taken for sequencing was PBMCs.

The CDR3 DNA reads TGTGCCAGCAGCTTGATAACGGGTGCAACTAATGAAAAACTGTTTTTT. Translating gives CASSLITGATNEKLFF. The chain joins TRBV5-6 to TRBJ1-4; D ambiguous. The CDR3 runs to 16 residues. Germline values: CDR1 SGHDT, CDR2 YYEEEE. Trimming shortened V by 1 base and J by 0 bases, and 10 bases separated the two germline ends. Together with reference TRBV5-6 and TRBJ1-4, the CDR3 gives the full variable domain: DAGVTQSPTHLIKTRGQQVTLRCSPKSGHDTVSWYQQALGQGPQFIFQYYEEEERQRGNFPDRFSGHQFPNYSSELNVNALLLGDSALYLCASSLITGATNEKLFFGSGTQLSVL.